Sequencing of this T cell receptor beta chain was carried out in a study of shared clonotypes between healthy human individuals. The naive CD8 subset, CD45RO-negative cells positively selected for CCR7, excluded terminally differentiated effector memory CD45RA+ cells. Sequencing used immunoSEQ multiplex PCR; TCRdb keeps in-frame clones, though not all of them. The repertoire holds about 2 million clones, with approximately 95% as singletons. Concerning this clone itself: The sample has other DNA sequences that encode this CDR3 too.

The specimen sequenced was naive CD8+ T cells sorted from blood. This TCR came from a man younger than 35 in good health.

The CDR3 sequence: CASSLAGVGTGELFF. CDR3 DNA sequence: TGTGCCAGCAGCTTGGCGGGAGTCGGCACCGGGGAGCTGTTTTTT. The chain recombines TRBV5-6 with TRBJ2-2, with D possibly matching TRBD2 (6 bases). V dropped 0 bases and J dropped 4 bases, with 10 bases sitting between them. CDR1 is SGHDT, CDR2 YYEEEE, per germline. The CDR3 has 15 amino acids.